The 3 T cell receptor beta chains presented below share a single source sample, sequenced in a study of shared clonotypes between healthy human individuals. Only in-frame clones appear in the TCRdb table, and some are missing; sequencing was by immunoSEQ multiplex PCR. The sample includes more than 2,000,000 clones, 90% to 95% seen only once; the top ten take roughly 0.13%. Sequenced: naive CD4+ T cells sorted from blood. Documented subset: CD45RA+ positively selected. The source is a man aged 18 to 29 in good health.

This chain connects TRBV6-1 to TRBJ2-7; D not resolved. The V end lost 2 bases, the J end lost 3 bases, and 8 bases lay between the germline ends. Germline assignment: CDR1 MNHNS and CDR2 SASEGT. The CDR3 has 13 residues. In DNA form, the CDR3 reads TGTGCCAGCAGTGAAATGGGATTCTACGAGCAGTACTTC. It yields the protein CASSEMGFYEQYF.

CDR3 sequence: CASSLGGRQGDYEQYF. The CDR3 DNA is TGTGCCAGCAGCTTAGGGGGGAGACAGGGCGACTACGAGCAGTACTTC. The chain employs TRBV7-8 and TRBJ2-7, with TRBD1 identical over 7 bases. The CDR3 extends over 16 amino acids. J was trimmed by 3 bases and V by 1 base; bases with no gene match: 9. Germline V lookup: CDR1 SGHVS, CDR2 FQNEAQ.

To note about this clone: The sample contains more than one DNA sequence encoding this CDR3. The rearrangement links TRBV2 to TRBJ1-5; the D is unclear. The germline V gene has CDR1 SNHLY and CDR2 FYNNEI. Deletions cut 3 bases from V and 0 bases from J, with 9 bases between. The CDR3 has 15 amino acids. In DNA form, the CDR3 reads TGTGCCAGCAGTGAGGAAGGAGATAGCAATCAGCCCCAGCATTTT. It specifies CASSEEGDSNQPQHF.